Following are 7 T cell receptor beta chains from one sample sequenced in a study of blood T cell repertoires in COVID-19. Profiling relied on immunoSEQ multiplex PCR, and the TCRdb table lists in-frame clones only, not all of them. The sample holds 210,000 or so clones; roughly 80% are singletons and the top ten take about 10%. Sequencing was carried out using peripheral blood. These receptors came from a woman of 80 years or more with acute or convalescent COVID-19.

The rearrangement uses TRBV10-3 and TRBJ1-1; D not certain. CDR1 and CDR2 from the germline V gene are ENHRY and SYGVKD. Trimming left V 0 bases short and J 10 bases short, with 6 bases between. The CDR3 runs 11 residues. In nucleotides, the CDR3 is TGTGCCATCAGTGAGTCTGGCAGAGCTTTCTTT. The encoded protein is CAISESGRAFF.

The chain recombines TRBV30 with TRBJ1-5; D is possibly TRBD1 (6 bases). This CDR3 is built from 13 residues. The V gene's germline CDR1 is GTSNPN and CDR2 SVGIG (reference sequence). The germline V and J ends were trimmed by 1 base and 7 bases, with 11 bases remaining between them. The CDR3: CAWSGGLGQPQHF. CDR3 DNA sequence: TGTGCCTGGAGTGGGGGGCTTGGGCAGCCCCAGCATTTT.

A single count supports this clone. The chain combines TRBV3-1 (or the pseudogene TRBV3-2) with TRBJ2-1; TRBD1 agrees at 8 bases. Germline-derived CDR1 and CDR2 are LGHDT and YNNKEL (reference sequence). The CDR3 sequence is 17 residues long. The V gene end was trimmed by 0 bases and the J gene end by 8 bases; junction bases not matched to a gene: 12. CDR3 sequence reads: CASSQDPPQGAYDEQFF. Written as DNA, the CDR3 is TGTGCCAGCAGCCAAGACCCCCCGCAGGGGGCGTATGATGAGCAGTTCTTC.

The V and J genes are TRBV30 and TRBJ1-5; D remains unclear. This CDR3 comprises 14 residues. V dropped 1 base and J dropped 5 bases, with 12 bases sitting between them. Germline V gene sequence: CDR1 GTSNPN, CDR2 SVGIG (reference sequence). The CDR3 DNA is TGTGCCTGGAGTGCTGAGAAATCGGATCAGCCCCAGCATTTT. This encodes CAWSAEKSDQPQHF.

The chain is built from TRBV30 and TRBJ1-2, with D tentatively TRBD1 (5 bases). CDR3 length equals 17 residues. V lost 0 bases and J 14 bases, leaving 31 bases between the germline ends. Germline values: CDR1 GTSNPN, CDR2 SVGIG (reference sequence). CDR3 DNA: TGTGCCTGGAGTGTACGACTTCTTCCGGGTACCCTTGTGGGGGGTACCTTC. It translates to CAWSVRLLPGTLVGGTF. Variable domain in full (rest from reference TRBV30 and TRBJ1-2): SQTIHQWPATLVQPVGSPLSLECTVEGTSNPNLYWYRQAAGRGLQLLFYSVGIGQISSEVPQNLSASRPQDRQFILSSKKLLLSDSGFYLCAWSVRLLPGTLVGGTFGSGTRLTVV.

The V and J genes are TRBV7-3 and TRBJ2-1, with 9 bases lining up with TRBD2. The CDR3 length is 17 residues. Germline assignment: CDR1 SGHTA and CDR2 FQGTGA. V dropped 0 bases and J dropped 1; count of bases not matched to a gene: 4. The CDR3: CASSLTSAGGSYNEQFF. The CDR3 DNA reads TGTGCCAGCAGCTTAACTTCAGCGGGGGGTTCCTACAATGAGCAGTTCTTC.

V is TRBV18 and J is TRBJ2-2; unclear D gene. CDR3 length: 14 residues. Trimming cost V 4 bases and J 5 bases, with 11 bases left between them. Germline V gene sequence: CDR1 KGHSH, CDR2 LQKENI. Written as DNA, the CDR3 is TGTGCCAGCTCACTTACCACATTAACCGGGGAGCTGTTTTTT. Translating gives CASSLTTLTGELFF.